A selection of T cell receptor beta chains follows, all from one sample in a study of blood T cell repertoires in COVID-19. Clones were sequenced by immunoSEQ multiplex PCR, and TCRdb holds only the in-frame ones, with some missing. The sample lists fewer than 250,000 clones, approximately 91% occurring once. Source material: peripheral blood. These receptor sequences come from a man aged 35 to 55 with acute or convalescent COVID-19. CDR3s include the opening cysteine and the closing phenylalanine or tryptophan.

V	J	CDR3
TRBV28	TRBJ1-1	CASSRQQAFF
TRBV10-3	TRBJ1-4	CAISEGGANEKLFF
TRBV27	TRBJ2-7	CASSLLTGGGSYEQYF
TRBV14	TRBJ1-2	CASSPGQGRILYGYTF
TRBV7-8	TRBJ1-1	CASSLGQGAYTEAFF
TRBV18	TRBJ2-5	CASSPSSRLETQYF
TRBV5-1	TRBJ2-7	CASSLGSDFEQYF
TRBV19	TRBJ2-6	CASTPLVVSGANVLTF
TRBV5-4	TRBJ2-3	CASSSGGGGGGIDTQYF
TRBV13	TRBJ1-2	CASSGDREYKDYGYTF
TRBV19	TRBJ1-5	CASSIIQNQPQHF
TRBV18	TRBJ1-5	CASSPPKTGDQPQHF
TRBV3-1/TRBV3-2	TRBJ1-1	CASSQEAGYTEAFF
TRBV18	TRBJ1-3	CASSVMDRVSGNTIYF
TRBV5-1	TRBJ1-1	CASSPRQGSLNTEAFF
TRBV11-2	TRBJ2-2	CASSWGGMNTGELFF
TRBV5-1	TRBJ1-6	CASSLQGESPLHF
TRBV14	TRBJ2-7	CASSPPLSTAGRHEQYF
TRBV5-1	TRBJ1-3	CASKQGLSGNTIYF
TRBV30	TRBJ2-5	CAWSVPPRPQYF
TRBV7-2	TRBJ2-4	CASSMGQGVGIQYF
TRBV28	TRBJ1-2	CASSLSQNYGYTF
TRBV6-5	TRBJ1-6	CASSIPPANSPLHF
TRBV27	TRBJ2-3	CASSPLGAGVGNTQYF
TRBV11-3	TRBJ2-2	CASSTDRSNTGELFF